The clone carrying this T cell receptor beta chain has more than one count but fewer than ten. CDR3 size: 11 residues. With 6 bases removed from V and 7 bases from J, the gap between germline ends came to 11 bases. Germline CDR1 and CDR2: SGHRS and YFSETQ. The data stem from a study of T-cell reconstitution after alpha-beta-depleted transplantation in children. Unique molecular identifiers tagged the TCRbeta library. TCRdb itself ran the PCR reads through MiXCR, one entry per CDR3 protein. Among hundreds of thousands of distinct CDR3 sequences listed, roughly 10% were seen once. The gene calls are TRBV5-1 and TRBJ2-7; D is unclear. The sample here was PBMCs from the stem cell graft donor, taken from the stem cell graft. The clonotype comes from a human donor who donated a stem cell graft to a child with acute lymphoblastic leukemia. CDR3 sequence reads: CASTSGVEQYF. CDR3 DNA: TGCGCCAGCACCTCTGGAGTGGAGCAGTACTTC.